The sample holds a few counts of the clone carrying this TCR beta chain. This specimen comes from a study of blood T cell repertoires in COVID-19. About the research overall: Samples representing acute and convalescent COVID-19 were sourced from the United States, Italy and Spain. PBMCs, B-cell-depleted T cells, or T cells provided the cDNA or gDNA that made up the material.

Clones were sequenced by immunoSEQ multiplex PCR, and TCRdb holds only the in-frame ones, with some missing. Of roughly 170,000 clones in the sample, just under 90% were seen once. The specimen sequenced was peripheral blood. The TCR comes from a young woman who had recovered from COVID-19.

The CDR3, as DNA: TGTGCCAGCAGCCGGGGGGGCAGTGAAGCTTTCTTT. Translating gives CASSRGGSEAFF. The chain couples TRBV11-2 to TRBJ1-1, with TRBD1 as a possible D gene (6 bases). This CDR3 spans 12 amino acids. Trimming stripped 5 bases from V and 7 bases from J, with 11 bases between. Looked up from germline, CDR1 is SGHAT and CDR2 is FQNNGV.